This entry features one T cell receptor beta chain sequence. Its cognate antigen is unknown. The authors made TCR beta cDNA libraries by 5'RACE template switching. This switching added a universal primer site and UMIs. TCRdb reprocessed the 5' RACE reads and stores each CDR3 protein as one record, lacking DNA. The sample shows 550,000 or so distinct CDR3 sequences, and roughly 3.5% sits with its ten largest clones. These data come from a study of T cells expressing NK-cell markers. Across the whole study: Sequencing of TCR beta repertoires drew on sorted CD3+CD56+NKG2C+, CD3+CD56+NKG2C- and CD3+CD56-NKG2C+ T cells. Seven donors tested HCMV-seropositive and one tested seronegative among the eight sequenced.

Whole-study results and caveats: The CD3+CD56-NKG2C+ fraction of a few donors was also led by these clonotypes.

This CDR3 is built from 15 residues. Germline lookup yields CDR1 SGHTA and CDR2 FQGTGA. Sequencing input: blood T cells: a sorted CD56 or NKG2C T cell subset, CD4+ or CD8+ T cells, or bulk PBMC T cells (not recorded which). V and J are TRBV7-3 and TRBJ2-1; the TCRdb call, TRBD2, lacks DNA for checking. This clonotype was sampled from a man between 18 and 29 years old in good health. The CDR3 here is CASSLTGTSGGEQFF.